This TCR beta chain derives from a study of blood T cells in healthy people across ages. The germline gives CDR1 MDHEN, CDR2 SYDVKM. V was shortened by 7 bases and J by 1 base, with 20 bases between the two germline ends. The CDR3 sequence is 17 residues long. Primers used in a second PCR of about 6 to 11 cycles were a sample-barcoded 5' primer and a J-beta primer mix. One entry per CDR3 protein, called by TCRdb with MiXCR from the 5' RACE reads. The sample yields about 970,000 distinct CDR3 sequences, around 54% seen once. Those donating, healthy Caucasian individuals from Russia, were aged about 6 to 100. PBMCs, at least 6.5 million per sample, were isolated. Turning to this clonotype: Its antigen is unidentified.

Notes on the study in general: Diversity figures based on one million T cells were deemed too low. Age brought a roughly linear fall in TCR beta diversity measured per million T cells.

The sample taken for sequencing was blood. This clonotype originated in a woman aged 60-70 years in good health. The chain couples TRBV28 to TRBJ1-5; D is unresolved. The CDR3 DNA reads as TGTGCCAGCAACCCAACACGCGGGGTCGTGAGCAATCAGCCCCAGCATTTT. The encoded protein is CASNPTRGVVSNQPQHF.